This T cell receptor beta chain was recovered during a study of T cell changes during pregnancy in multiple sclerosis (dated by TCRdb to 2018 to 2020). Describing the broader study: The study examined how the T cell repertoire changed over the course of pregnancy in women with multiple sclerosis.

With respect to this clone: The antigen this receptor binds is unknown. One base away there is no much larger clone; base qualities are not given.

Preparation of the library involved the immunoSEQ multiplex PCR assay. The table was pulled from immuneACCESS by TCRdb, which kept in-frame rearrangements only. Such tables lose some clones; where checked, under half of the loss comes from unresolved V genes, and the rest has no known cause. This sample is represented by over 90,000 clones; about 90% of them were singletons. Of the sample, 0.93% falls within the top ten clones. The CDR3, from cysteine to phenylalanine, totals 16 residues. The entry retains the CDR3 DNA only, 48 bases that are in frame from base 1. V is cut by 7 bases and J by 2 bases, and the space between the germline ends is 19 bases. CDR1 LNHNV and CDR2 YYDKDF were looked up in the germline V gene (reference sequence).

This TCR was recovered from a female donor with multiple sclerosis, enrolled in a pregnancy study. The starting material was peripheral blood, obtained after pregnancy. The chain employs TRBV15 and TRBJ2-3, with a tentative D gene TRBD1 over 5 matching bases. The CDR3 reads CATNVVGQGNTDTQYF. The DNA reads TGTGCCACCAACGTGGTAGGGCAGGGAAACACAGATACGCAGTATTTT.